Sequencing of this TCR beta chain was carried out in a study of cytomegalovirus exposure and HLA in healthy donors. Study-level information: Findings of an earlier analysis included some 110 million unique TCR beta sequences from roughly 190 million T cells.

PCR employed 60 Vbeta and 13 Jbeta primers. Produced via immunoSEQ multiplex PCR; TCRdb's table is partial and in-frame only. Among 150,000 to 200,000 clones listed, more than 70% were seen once. This clone was detected a few times. Sequenced: PBMCs. The source is a woman aged 35 to 49 in good health and CMV-seropositive.

The CDR3 region is CSVSGTGIMPYNEQFF. CDR3 DNA sequence: TGCAGCGTCTCCGGGACAGGGATAATGCCGTACAATGAGCAGTTCTTC. The chain is built from TRBV29-1 and TRBJ2-1, with 9 nucleotides matching TRBD1. CDR3 size: 16 residues. J lost 4 bases, V lost 6 bases, and 13 bases had no gene match. Germline loops: CDR1 SQVTM, CDR2 ANQGSEA.